A single sample gave rise to the 11 T cell receptor beta chains below, sequenced in a study of T-cell reconstitution after alpha-beta-depleted transplantation in children. Library preparation (for TCRbeta) was performed with unique molecular identifiers. TCRdb re-called the PCR reads with MiXCR, one entry per CDR3 protein. Altogether roughly 50,000 distinct CDR3 sequences are present, 44% being singletons, with the ten largest covering 95% to 98%. Here the sequenced sample was PBMCs, mostly from graft donor cells, taken 360 days after TCRalphabeta/CD19-depleted stem cell transplant. The receptors were gathered from a male patient younger than 18 who had a stem cell transplant for acute lymphoblastic leukemia, so the T cells may come from the graft donor.

The V gene is TRBV12-3 or TRBV12-4, the J gene TRBJ2-1; 12 bases map to TRBD2. Trimming at V came to 6 bases and at J to 4 bases, leaving 4 bases not matched to a gene. The CDR3 contains 15 residues. This chain's CDR3 is CASSPGTSGYNEQFF. CDR3 sequence (DNA): TGTGCCAGCAGCCCCGGGACTAGCGGGTACAATGAGCAGTTCTTC.

The rearrangement joins TRBV20-1 to TRBJ2-2, with unresolved D. Germline values: CDR1 DFQATT, CDR2 SNEGSKA (reference sequence). The CDR3 is 13 amino acids. Trimming took off 3 bases at V and 0 bases at J, with 5 bases between the two ends. The CDR3 DNA reads TGCAGTGCTAGTCATTCGAACACCGGGGAGCTGTTTTTT. This encodes CSASHSNTGELFF.

The chain links TRBV12-3 or TRBV12-4 to TRBJ2-3, with 9 nucleotides matching TRBD1. V shed 4 bases, J shed 1 base, and the junction held 9 bases outside the gene matches. The CDR3 loop spans 17 amino acids. DNA of the CDR3: TGTGCCAGCAGTTCGCCCACAGGGGGCGCCCGCACAGATACGCAGTATTTT. Translated: CASSSPTGGARTDTQYF.

The chain carries TRBV12-3 or TRBV12-4 and TRBJ2-7; unclear D gene. The CDR3 spans 12 residues. Trimming removed 2 bases from V and 6 bases from J, with 8 bases in between. The CDR3, as DNA: TGTGCCAGCAGTTTACAAAAGTTCGAGCAGTACTTC. As protein: CASSLQKFEQYF.

This rearrangement joins TRBV6-4 to TRBJ2-5; D gene ambiguous. V lost 3 bases to trimming and J lost 2 bases, with 4 bases between them. This CDR3 has 12 residues. Per the germline V gene, CDR1 is MRHNA and CDR2 is SNTAGT. CDR3 in amino acids: CASSENQETQYF. The CDR3 DNA is TGTGCCAGCAGTGAAAATCAAGAGACCCAGTACTTC.

J is TRBJ2-2 and V is TRBV28; TRBD2 is a possible D gene (5 bases). Trimming pared 3 bases from V and 7 bases from J, leaving 6 bases between. The CDR3 runs to 12 residues. Germline CDR1 is MDHEN and CDR2 is SYDVKM. The CDR3 sequence is CASSFRGGELFF. In DNA, the CDR3 is TGTGCCAGCAGTTTTCGGGGCGGGGAGCTGTTTTTT.

A single count supports this clonotype. The chain joins TRBV5-1 to TRBJ2-7; maybe TRBD2 (6 bases). The V gene lost 2 bases and the J gene lost 2 bases, with 11 bases spanning the gap. The CDR3 loop spans 14 amino acids. Germline V CDR1 and CDR2: SGHRS, YFSETQ. This chain's CDR3 is CASSFDRGAYEQYF. In nucleotides, the CDR3 is TGCGCCAGCAGCTTCGACCGCGGGGCCTACGAGCAGTACTTC. Full variable domain (remainder filled in from reference TRBV5-1 and TRBJ2-7): KAGVTQTPRYLIKTRGQQVTLSCSPISGHRSVSWYQQTPGQGLQFLFEYFSETQRNKGNFPGRFSGRQFSNSRSEMNVSTLELGDSALYLCASSFDRGAYEQYFGPGTRLTVT.

The chain joins TRBV12-3 or TRBV12-4 to TRBJ2-1; D possibly corresponds to TRBD2 (6 bases). Trimming took off 6 bases at V and 0 bases at J, with 9 bases between the two ends. The CDR3 is 14 residues long. The CDR3 loop reads CASRDGSSYNEQFF. The CDR3 region has the DNA TGTGCCAGCAGAGACGGGAGCTCCTACAATGAGCAGTTCTTC.

The J gene is TRBJ1-4, the V gene TRBV9; D uncertain. The germline gives CDR1 SGDLS, CDR2 YYNGEE. This CDR3 has 12 amino acids. V dropped 2 bases and J dropped 10 bases, with 9 bases sitting between them. CDR3 coding DNA: TGTGCCAGCAGCGTCGAAGATGGAAAACTGTTTTTT. It codes for CASSVEDGKLFF.

For the CDR3, the DNA is TGTGCCACCCGAAAGACGTTGAGAAACATTCAGTACTTC. Protein: CATRKTLRNIQYF. This chain connects TRBV28 to TRBJ2-4; D is uncertain. CDR1 and CDR2 from the germline V gene are MDHEN and SYDVKM. V was cut by 10 bases and J by 6 bases, with 16 bases left in between. The CDR3 covers 13 residues.

The V call is TRBV29-1, the J call TRBJ2-5, with D possibly being TRBD1 (5 bases). Looked up from germline, CDR1 is SQVTM and CDR2 is ANQGSEA. The CDR3 is 13 residues long. V shed 3 bases and J shed 5 bases, with 13 bases lying between them. For the CDR3, the DNA is TGCAGCGTTGACAGGGCGATCGGCGAGACCCAGTACTTC. The encoded protein is CSVDRAIGETQYF.